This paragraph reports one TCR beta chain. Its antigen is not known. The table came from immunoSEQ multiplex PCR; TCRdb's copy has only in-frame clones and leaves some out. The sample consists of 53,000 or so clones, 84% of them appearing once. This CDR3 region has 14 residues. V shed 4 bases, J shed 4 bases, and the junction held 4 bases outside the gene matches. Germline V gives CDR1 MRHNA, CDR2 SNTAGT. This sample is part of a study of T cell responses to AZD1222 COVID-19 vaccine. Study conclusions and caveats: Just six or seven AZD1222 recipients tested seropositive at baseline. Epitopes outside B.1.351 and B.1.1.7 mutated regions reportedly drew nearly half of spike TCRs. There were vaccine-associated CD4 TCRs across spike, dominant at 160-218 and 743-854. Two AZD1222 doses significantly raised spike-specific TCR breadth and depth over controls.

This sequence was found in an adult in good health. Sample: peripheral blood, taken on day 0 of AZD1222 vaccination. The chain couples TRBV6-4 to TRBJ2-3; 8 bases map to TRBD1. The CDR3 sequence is CASSGETGADTQYF. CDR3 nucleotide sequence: TGTGCCAGCAGTGGGGAGACAGGGGCAGATACGCAGTATTTT.